Described below is a single TCR beta chain sequence and its context. The target antigen is unknown. The CDR3 is 14 residues long. V shed 2 bases and J shed 0 bases, with 7 bases lying between them. Germline V gene lookup returns CDR1 MDHEN and CDR2 SYDVKM. This entry comes from a study of T cell responses to AZD1222 COVID-19 vaccine. Study-level findings and limits: Only 5 to 7 AZD1222 recipients tested seropositive at baseline. Spike-wide vaccine-associated CD4 TCRs dominated at 160-218 and 743-854.

Sequenced by immunoSEQ multiplex PCR; TCRdb stores in-frame clones only, minus some. The sample yields nearly 90,000 clones, around nine tenths seen once. Second doses were pooled across both intervals (about 4 or about 12 weeks). This chain joins TRBV28 and TRBJ1-1; D not resolved. The sequencing here drew on peripheral blood, taken 28 days after the second AZD1222 dose. The clonotype comes from an adult who received the AZD1222 COVID-19 vaccine. Here the CDR3 reads CASSLIRMNTEAFF. The CDR3 region has the DNA TGTGCCAGCAGTTTAATACGTATGAACACTGAAGCTTTCTTT.